This T cell receptor (beta chain) emerged from a study of cytomegalovirus exposure and HLA in healthy donors. Regarding the study as a whole: Earlier analysis found most TCR beta V segments productive about 87% or about 30% of the time.

Healthy bone marrow donors made up the cohort. Use of 60 Vbeta and 13 Jbeta primers characterized the PCR. Generated by immunoSEQ multiplex PCR, the TCRdb table keeps only in-frame clones and is missing some. The sample carries roughly 150,000 clones, over 65% recorded once. The CDR3 loop spans 11 amino acids. The germline V gene has CDR1 SNHLY and CDR2 FYNNEI. Trimming shortened V by 9 bases and J by 4 bases, and 8 bases separated the two germline ends. Concerning this clone itself: What it recognizes is unknown.

Sample: PBMCs. V gene TRBV2 combines with J gene TRBJ2-3; D gene uncertain. The origin of this receptor is a middle-aged man in good health and CMV-seropositive. CDR3 loop: CASSFADTQYF. The DNA for the CDR3 is TGTGCCAGTTCGTTTGCAGATACGCAGTATTTT. The whole variable domain, filled in from reference TRBV2 and TRBJ2-3, reads EPEVTQTPSHQVTQMGQEVILRCVPISNHLYFYWYRQILGQKVEFLVSFYNNEISEKSEIFDDQFSVERPDGSNFTLKIRSTKLEDSAMYFCASSFADTQYFGPGTRLTVL.